Listed below are T cell receptor beta chains from one sample, sequenced in a study of regulatory T cells in long-lasting Graves disease. TCRdb analysed the multiplex PCR reads with MiXCR anew, one entry per CDR3 protein. The top ten hold 7.8% of the sample, which has hundreds of thousands of distinct CDR3 sequences, less than 25% seen once. Sequenced material: peripheral blood mononuclear cells (PBMCs), taken when the disease was refractory, from a patient treated with antithyroid drugs. These receptors were obtained from a female donor with Graves disease. Each CDR3 is given with its conserved first and last residue. D genes are given only for firm matches. Only some rows state a clone size, as once, few, many or a class for expanded clones.

v_gene: TRBV11-2; abundance: NA; j_gene: TRBJ2-1; d_gene: NA; CDR3nt: TGTGCCAGCAGCTCACCCCAGGGACTTCCTTTCGACTTC; CDR3aa: CASSSPQGLPFDF
v_gene: TRBV9; abundance: NA; j_gene: TRBJ1-2; d_gene: NA; CDR3nt: TGTGCCAGCTTGACTCCAAGCTATGGCTACACCTTC; CDR3aa: CASLTPSYGYTF
v_gene: TRBV7-3; abundance: once; j_gene: TRBJ2-2; d_gene: NA; CDR3nt: TGTGCCAGCAGCTCTAGACCTTGGGGGGCGGCGAACACCGGGGAGCTGTTTTTT; CDR3aa: CASSSRPWGAANTGELFF
v_gene: TRBV7-6; abundance: NA; j_gene: TRBJ2-7; d_gene: NA; CDR3nt: NA; CDR3aa: CASSFYICSSIRAGYSYEQYF
v_gene: TRBV28; abundance: many; j_gene: TRBJ1-4; d_gene: NA; CDR3nt: TGTGCCAGCAGTGATCAGACGGTCTCAACTAATGAAAAACTGTTTTTT; CDR3aa: CASSDQTVSTNEKLFF
v_gene: TRBV28; abundance: NA; j_gene: TRBJ1-2; d_gene: NA; CDR3nt: TGTGCCAGCAGTCGAACCGGCGGGCGGATGGGCTATGGCTACACCTTC; CDR3aa: CASSRTGGRMGYGYTF
v_gene: TRBV29-1; abundance: many; j_gene: TRBJ1-1; d_gene: TRBD1; CDR3nt: TGCAGCGTGAAAAAGGACAGGGCGACTGAAGCTTTCTTT; CDR3aa: CSVKKDRATEAFF
v_gene: TRBV19; abundance: few; j_gene: TRBJ2-5; d_gene: TRBD1; CDR3nt: TGTGCCAGTAGTTGGACAGGGGGACAAGAGACCCAGTACTTC; CDR3aa: CASSWTGGQETQYF
v_gene: TRBV9; abundance: many; j_gene: TRBJ2-5; d_gene: NA; CDR3nt: TGTGCCAGCAGCGTGGGCCTTTCAAATTCGGAGACCCAGTACTTC; CDR3aa: CASSVGLSNSETQYF
v_gene: TRBV5-1; abundance: many; j_gene: TRBJ1-1; d_gene: NA; CDR3nt: TGCGCCAGCAGCAGTTCGGATGAAGCTTTCTTT; CDR3aa: CASSSSDEAFF
v_gene: TRBV6-1; abundance: NA; j_gene: TRBJ2-7; d_gene: TRBD2; CDR3nt: TGTGCCATCCGGGGACTAGCGGGAGGGCTGGTCTACGAGCAGTACTTC; CDR3aa: CAIRGLAGGLVYEQYF
v_gene: TRBV10-3; abundance: few; j_gene: TRBJ1-4; d_gene: NA; CDR3nt: TGTGCCATCAGCGCAACTAATGAAAAACTGTTTTTT; CDR3aa: CAISATNEKLFF
v_gene: TRBV7-2; abundance: NA; j_gene: TRBJ2-5; d_gene: NA; CDR3nt: TGTGCCAGCAGCTCGACGCATCCGGACATTCCCGGAATTGCCCAGTACTTC; CDR3aa: CASSSTHPDIPGIAQYF
v_gene: TRBV20-1; abundance: NA; j_gene: TRBJ2-5; d_gene: TRBD2; CDR3nt: TGCAGTGCTTCTCTAGGACTAGCGGGGGGGAGGCAAGAGACCCAGTACTTC; CDR3aa: CSASLGLAGGRQETQYF
v_gene: TRBV27; abundance: many; j_gene: TRBJ1-2; d_gene: NA; CDR3nt: TGTGTCAGCAGTCCTAGCGGGTCACGCTATGGCTACACCTTC; CDR3aa: CVSSPSGSRYGYTF
v_gene: TRBV29-1; abundance: NA; j_gene: TRBJ1-1; d_gene: NA; CDR3nt: TGCAGCGTCGTCAAGAACACTGAAGCTTTCTTT; CDR3aa: CSVVKNTEAFF
v_gene: TRBV7-3; abundance: many; j_gene: TRBJ1-4; d_gene: NA; CDR3nt: TGTGCCAGCAGCTCCACCGGGACACCGAGTTTT; CDR3aa: CASSSTGTPSF
v_gene: TRBV6-5; abundance: many; j_gene: TRBJ2-6; d_gene: NA; CDR3nt: TGTGCCAGCAGTTACTCCTCTGGGGCCAACGTCCTGACTTTC; CDR3aa: CASSYSSGANVLTF
v_gene: TRBV5-1; abundance: NA; j_gene: TRBJ2-5; d_gene: NA; CDR3nt: TGCGCCAGCAGCTTGGTCCGCCGGGCCGAGCGAGATAAAGAGGCCCAGTACTTC; CDR3aa: CASSLVRRAERDKEAQYF
v_gene: TRBV3-1; abundance: NA; j_gene: TRBJ2-3; d_gene: NA; CDR3nt: TGTGCCAGCGGGCTGGCCCCCACAGATACGCAGTATTTT; CDR3aa: CASGLAPTDTQYF
v_gene: TRBV19; abundance: few; j_gene: TRBJ2-2; d_gene: NA; CDR3nt: TGTGCCAGTAGTCCCGACTACCAAGGCGGGGAGCTGTTTTTT; CDR3aa: CASSPDYQGGELFF
v_gene: TRBV29-1; abundance: many; j_gene: TRBJ1-2; d_gene: NA; CDR3nt: TGCAGCGCGACAGGCGATCTTAACTATGGCTACACCTTC; CDR3aa: CSATGDLNYGYTF
v_gene: TRBV28; abundance: NA; j_gene: TRBJ2-1; d_gene: TRBD2; CDR3nt: TGTGCCAGCAGGGTAGCAGCGGGAGTACCTAATGAGCAGTTCTTC; CDR3aa: CASRVAAGVPNEQFF
v_gene: TRBV7-8; abundance: many; j_gene: TRBJ2-7; d_gene: NA; CDR3nt: TGTGCCAGCAGCGCTCAGGGGCCAGGCGACGCCTACGAGCAGTACTTC; CDR3aa: CASSAQGPGDAYEQYF
v_gene: TRBV3-1; abundance: NA; j_gene: TRBJ2-2; d_gene: NA; CDR3nt: TGTGCCAGCAGGGAAGGAGCCGGGGAGCTGTTTTTT; CDR3aa: CASREGAGELFF
v_gene: TRBV28; abundance: many; j_gene: TRBJ2-5; d_gene: TRBD1; CDR3nt: TGTGCCAGCAGTACCGACCATGGACAGGGGGGACAAGAGACCCAGTACTTC; CDR3aa: CASSTDHGQGGQETQYF
v_gene: TRBV6-1; abundance: few; j_gene: TRBJ1-2; d_gene: NA; CDR3nt: TGTGCCAGCAGTGAAGCGTGGGGTGACTATGGCTACACCTTC; CDR3aa: CASSEAWGDYGYTF
v_gene: TRBV2; abundance: many; j_gene: TRBJ2-2; d_gene: NA; CDR3nt: TGTGCCAGCAGTGAAGGATGGGGGGTTGCCGGGGAGCTGTTTTTT; CDR3aa: CASSEGWGVAGELFF
v_gene: TRBV14; abundance: few; j_gene: TRBJ1-2; d_gene: TRBD1; CDR3nt: TGTGCCAGCAGCCAGGCCGGGACAGGGTTCTATGGCTACACCTTC; CDR3aa: CASSQAGTGFYGYTF
v_gene: TRBV3-1; abundance: NA; j_gene: TRBJ2-2; d_gene: NA; CDR3nt: TGTGCCAGCAGCAAACATAGCGGGAACACCGGGGAGCTGTTTTTT; CDR3aa: CASSKHSGNTGELFF
v_gene: TRBV12-3/TRBV12-4; abundance: many; j_gene: TRBJ1-1; d_gene: NA; CDR3nt: TGTGCCAGCAGTTTAGTGCAGGGTAGGACTGAAGCTTTCTTT; CDR3aa: CASSLVQGRTEAFF
v_gene: TRBV29-1; abundance: NA; j_gene: TRBJ2-2; d_gene: NA; CDR3nt: TGCAGCGTTCGTAGCACCGGGGAGCTGTTTTTT; CDR3aa: CSVRSTGELFF
v_gene: TRBV19; abundance: many; j_gene: TRBJ1-1; d_gene: TRBD1; CDR3nt: TGTGCCAGTAGTATGGGACAGCTGAACACTGAAGCTTTCTTT; CDR3aa: CASSMGQLNTEAFF
v_gene: TRBV12-3/TRBV12-4; abundance: NA; j_gene: TRBJ2-7; d_gene: NA; CDR3nt: TGTGCCAGCAGTTTCTGGGACGGACCCTACGAGCAGTACTTC; CDR3aa: CASSFWDGPYEQYF
v_gene: TRBV4-1; abundance: NA; j_gene: TRBJ1-2; d_gene: NA; CDR3nt: TGCGCCAGCAGCCAAGAATCGGCAAGCGGCTATGGCTACACCTTC; CDR3aa: CASSQESASGYGYTF
v_gene: TRBV6-5; abundance: NA; j_gene: TRBJ1-6; d_gene: NA; CDR3nt: TGTGCCAGCAGTTACTCGTTGGGGGGTTCACCCCTCCACTTT; CDR3aa: CASSYSLGGSPLHF
v_gene: TRBV7-9; abundance: few; j_gene: TRBJ2-7; d_gene: TRBD2; CDR3nt: TGTGCCAGCAGCCTATACGGACTAGCGGAGCAGTCCTACGAGCAGTACTTC; CDR3aa: CASSLYGLAEQSYEQYF
v_gene: TRBV7-6; abundance: few; j_gene: TRBJ2-2; d_gene: TRBD1; CDR3nt: TGTGCCAGCAGCTCTCACCTGACAGGGACCCGTGCTGTAGCCGGGGAGCTGTTTTTT; CDR3aa: CASSSHLTGTRAVAGELFF
v_gene: TRBV5-1; abundance: few; j_gene: TRBJ2-5; d_gene: NA; CDR3nt: TGCGCCAGCAGCCCGATTCGTAGAGAGACCCAGTACTTC; CDR3aa: CASSPIRRETQYF
v_gene: TRBV20-1; abundance: NA; j_gene: TRBJ2-5; d_gene: NA; CDR3nt: TGCAGTGCTAGTCCGGGGCAAGAGACCCAGTACTTC; CDR3aa: CSASPGQETQYF
v_gene: TRBV6-1; abundance: NA; j_gene: TRBJ2-7; d_gene: NA; CDR3nt: TGTGCCAGCAGGACCACAGAAACCTACGAGCAGTACTTC; CDR3aa: CASRTTETYEQYF
v_gene: TRBV28; abundance: NA; j_gene: TRBJ2-7; d_gene: NA; CDR3nt: TGTGCCAGCAGTCCTGGGGGGAGTTCGCTCTACGAGCAGTACTTC; CDR3aa: CASSPGGSSLYEQYF
v_gene: TRBV6-5; abundance: many; j_gene: TRBJ1-1; d_gene: NA; CDR3nt: TGTGCCAGCAGTTACGGGGGTTCGGGGAACACTGAAGCTTTCTTT; CDR3aa: CASSYGGSGNTEAFF
v_gene: TRBV4-1; abundance: few; j_gene: TRBJ2-5; d_gene: NA; CDR3nt: TGCGCCAGCAGCCAAGGAGCTCAAGAGACCCAGTACTTC; CDR3aa: CASSQGAQETQYF
v_gene: TRBV5-6; abundance: many; j_gene: TRBJ2-7; d_gene: TRBD1; CDR3nt: TGTGCCAGCAGCTTGAAGGGGGCGATCTACGAGCAGTACTTC; CDR3aa: CASSLKGAIYEQYF
v_gene: TRBV2; abundance: many; j_gene: TRBJ2-2; d_gene: NA; CDR3nt: TGTGCCAGCAGTGAAGTAGGCGGGGAGCTGTTTTTT; CDR3aa: CASSEVGGELFF
v_gene: TRBV27; abundance: NA; j_gene: TRBJ1-3; d_gene: TRBD1; CDR3nt: TGTGCCAGCAATTTAACAGGGGCTGGAAACACCATATATTTT; CDR3aa: CASNLTGAGNTIYF
v_gene: TRBV6-1; abundance: NA; j_gene: TRBJ1-1; d_gene: NA; CDR3nt: TGTGCCACCTCACAGGGCGTGAGGACTGAAGCTTTCTTT; CDR3aa: CATSQGVRTEAFF
v_gene: TRBV20-1; abundance: NA; j_gene: TRBJ1-1; d_gene: TRBD1; CDR3nt: TGCAGTGCTAGGCGACAGGGGGGTAAAGAAGCTTTCTTT; CDR3aa: CSARRQGGKEAFF
v_gene: TRBV12-3/TRBV12-4; abundance: NA; j_gene: TRBJ2-1; d_gene: NA; CDR3nt: TGTGCCAGCAGCCCTGCCTCCTTTCTCGGGAGAGACAATGAGCAGTTCTTC; CDR3aa: CASSPASFLGRDNEQFF
v_gene: TRBV7-2; abundance: NA; j_gene: TRBJ2-2; d_gene: TRBD2; CDR3nt: TGTGCCAGCAGCCGGACCCCGCCCGGGACTAGCGGCACCGGGGAGCTGTTTTTT; CDR3aa: CASSRTPPGTSGTGELFF
v_gene: TRBV7-9; abundance: NA; j_gene: TRBJ2-2; d_gene: NA; CDR3nt: TGTGCCAGCAGCCCGGTGGGGGGGCGGCCCACCGGGGAGCTGTTTTTT; CDR3aa: CASSPVGGRPTGELFF
v_gene: TRBV6-1; abundance: few; j_gene: TRBJ1-3; d_gene: NA; CDR3nt: TGTGCCAGCAGTACCCCAGGGGGAAACACCATATATTTT; CDR3aa: CASSTPGGNTIYF
v_gene: TRBV28; abundance: many; j_gene: TRBJ1-2; d_gene: NA; CDR3nt: TGTGCCAGCAGTCCCCCGCGTGGTGGCTACACCTTC; CDR3aa: CASSPPRGGYTF
v_gene: TRBV30; abundance: NA; j_gene: TRBJ1-1; d_gene: NA; CDR3nt: TGTGCCTGGAGGCCGACTAGCTTCTCTTCAGTTAACACTGAAGCTTTCTTT; CDR3aa: CAWRPTSFSSVNTEAFF
v_gene: TRBV6-5; abundance: many; j_gene: TRBJ2-7; d_gene: NA; CDR3nt: TGTGCCAGCAGTTACTCGATGAGCTCCTACGAGCAGTACTTC; CDR3aa: CASSYSMSSYEQYF
v_gene: TRBV19; abundance: NA; j_gene: TRBJ1-5; d_gene: TRBD1; CDR3nt: TGTGCCAGTAGTGCCCGGGACAGGGGGATTGTAAGTCAGCCCCAGCATTTT; CDR3aa: CASSARDRGIVSQPQHF
v_gene: TRBV20-1; abundance: NA; j_gene: TRBJ2-5; d_gene: TRBD2; CDR3nt: TGCAGTGCTAGAGTAGCGGGAGAGATAGAGACCCAGTACTTC; CDR3aa: CSARVAGEIETQYF
v_gene: TRBV7-9; abundance: many; j_gene: TRBJ1-1; d_gene: NA; CDR3nt: TGTGCCAGTCAGAAACCGGACAGAGACACTGAAGCTTTCTTT; CDR3aa: CASQKPDRDTEAFF
v_gene: TRBV28; abundance: many; j_gene: TRBJ1-1; d_gene: NA; CDR3nt: TGTGCCAGCAGTTTTGGGAGATCCAACACTGAAGCTTTCTTT; CDR3aa: CASSFGRSNTEAFF